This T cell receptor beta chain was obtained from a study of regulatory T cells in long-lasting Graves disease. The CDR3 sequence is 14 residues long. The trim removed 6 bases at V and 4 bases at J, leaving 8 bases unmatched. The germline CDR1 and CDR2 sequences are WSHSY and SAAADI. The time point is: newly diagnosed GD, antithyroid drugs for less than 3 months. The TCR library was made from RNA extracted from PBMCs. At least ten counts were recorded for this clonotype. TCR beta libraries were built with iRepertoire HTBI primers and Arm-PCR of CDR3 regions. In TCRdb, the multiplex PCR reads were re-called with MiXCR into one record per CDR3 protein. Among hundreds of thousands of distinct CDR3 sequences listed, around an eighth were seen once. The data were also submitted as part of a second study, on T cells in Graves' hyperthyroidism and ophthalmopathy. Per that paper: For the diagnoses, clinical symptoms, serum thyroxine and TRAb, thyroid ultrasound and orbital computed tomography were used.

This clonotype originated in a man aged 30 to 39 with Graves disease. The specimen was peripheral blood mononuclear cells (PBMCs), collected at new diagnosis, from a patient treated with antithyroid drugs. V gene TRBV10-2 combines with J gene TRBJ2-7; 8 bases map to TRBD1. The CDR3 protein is CASRQGGREYEQYF. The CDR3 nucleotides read TGCGCCAGCAGACAGGGGGGCCGGGAGTACGAGCAGTACTTC.